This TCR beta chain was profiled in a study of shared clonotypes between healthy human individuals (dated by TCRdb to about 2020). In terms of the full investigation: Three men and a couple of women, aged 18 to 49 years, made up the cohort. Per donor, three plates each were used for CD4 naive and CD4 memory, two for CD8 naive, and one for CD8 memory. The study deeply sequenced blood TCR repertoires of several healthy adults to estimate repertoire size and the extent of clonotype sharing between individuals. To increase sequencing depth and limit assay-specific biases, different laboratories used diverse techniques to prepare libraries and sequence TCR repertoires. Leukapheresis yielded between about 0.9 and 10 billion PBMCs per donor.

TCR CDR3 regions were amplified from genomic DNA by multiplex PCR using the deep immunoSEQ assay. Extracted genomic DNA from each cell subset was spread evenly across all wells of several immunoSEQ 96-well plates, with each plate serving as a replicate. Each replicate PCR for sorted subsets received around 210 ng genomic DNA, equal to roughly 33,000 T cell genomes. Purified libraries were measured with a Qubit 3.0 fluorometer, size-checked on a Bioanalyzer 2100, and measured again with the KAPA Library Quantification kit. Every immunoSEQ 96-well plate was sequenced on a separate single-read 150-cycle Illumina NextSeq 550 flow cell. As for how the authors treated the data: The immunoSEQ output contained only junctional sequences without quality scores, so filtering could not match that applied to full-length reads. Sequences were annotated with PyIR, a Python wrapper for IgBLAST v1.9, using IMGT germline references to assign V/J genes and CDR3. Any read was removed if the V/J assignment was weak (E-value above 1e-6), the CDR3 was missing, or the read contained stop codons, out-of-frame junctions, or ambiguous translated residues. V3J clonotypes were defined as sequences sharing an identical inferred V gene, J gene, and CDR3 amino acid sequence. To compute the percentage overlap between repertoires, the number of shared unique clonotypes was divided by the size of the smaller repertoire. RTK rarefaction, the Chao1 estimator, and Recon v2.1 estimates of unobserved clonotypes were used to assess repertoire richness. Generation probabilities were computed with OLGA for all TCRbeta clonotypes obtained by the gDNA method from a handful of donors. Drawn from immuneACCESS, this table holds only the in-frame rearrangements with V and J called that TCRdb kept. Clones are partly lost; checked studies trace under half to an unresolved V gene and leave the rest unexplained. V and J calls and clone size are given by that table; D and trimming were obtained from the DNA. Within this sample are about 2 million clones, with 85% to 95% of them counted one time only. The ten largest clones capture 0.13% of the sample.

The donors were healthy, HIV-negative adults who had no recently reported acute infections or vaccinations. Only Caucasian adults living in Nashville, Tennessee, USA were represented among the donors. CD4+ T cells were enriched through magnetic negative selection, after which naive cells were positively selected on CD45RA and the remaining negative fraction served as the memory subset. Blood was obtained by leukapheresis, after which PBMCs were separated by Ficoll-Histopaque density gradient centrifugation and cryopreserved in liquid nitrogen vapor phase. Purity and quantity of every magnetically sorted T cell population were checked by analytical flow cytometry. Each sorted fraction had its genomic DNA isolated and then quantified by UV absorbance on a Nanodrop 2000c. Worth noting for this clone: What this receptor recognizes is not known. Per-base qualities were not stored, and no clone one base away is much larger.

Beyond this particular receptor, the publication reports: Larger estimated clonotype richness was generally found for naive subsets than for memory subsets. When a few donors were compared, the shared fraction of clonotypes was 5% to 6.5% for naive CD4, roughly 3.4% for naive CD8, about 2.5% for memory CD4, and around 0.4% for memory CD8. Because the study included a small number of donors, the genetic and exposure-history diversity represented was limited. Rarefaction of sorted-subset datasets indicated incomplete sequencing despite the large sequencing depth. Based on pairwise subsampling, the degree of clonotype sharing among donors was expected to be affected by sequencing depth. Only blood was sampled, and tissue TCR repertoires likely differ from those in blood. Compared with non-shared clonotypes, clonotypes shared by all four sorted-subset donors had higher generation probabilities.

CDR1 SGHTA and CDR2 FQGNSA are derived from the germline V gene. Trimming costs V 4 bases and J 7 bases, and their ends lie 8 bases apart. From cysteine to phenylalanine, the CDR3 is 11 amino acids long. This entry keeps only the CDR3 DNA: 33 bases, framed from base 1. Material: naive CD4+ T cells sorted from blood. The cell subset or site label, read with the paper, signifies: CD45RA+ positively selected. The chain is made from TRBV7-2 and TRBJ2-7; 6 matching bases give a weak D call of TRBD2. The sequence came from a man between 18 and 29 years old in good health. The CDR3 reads CASSSGLEQYF. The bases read TGTGCCAGCAGCTCCGGACTAGAGCAGTACTTC.